Presented here are 14 T cell receptor beta chains from one specimen sequenced in a study of identical twins. TCRdb re-derived calls from the 5' RACE reads in MiXCR, one entry per CDR3 protein. The table shows hundreds of thousands of distinct CDR3 sequences, with less than 25% occurring only once. A further study also used this sample, focusing on T cells expressing NK-cell markers.

Sequenced input: PBMCs. These receptors originate from a woman aged 18-29 years in good health.

The CDR3 DNA follows: TGTGCCAGCAGCTTAAGACTGGTGGCAGCAAGCTCCTATAATTCACCCCTCCACTTT. It encodes CASSLRLVAASSYNSPLHF. The rearrangement joins TRBV11-2 to TRBJ1-6, with no clear D. The germline gives CDR1 SGHAT, CDR2 FQNNGV. Trimming shortened V by 2 bases and J by 0 bases, and 17 bases separated the two germline ends. This CDR3 is 19 amino acids long.

The V and J genes are TRBV12-3 or TRBV12-4 and TRBJ2-3; D ambiguous. CDR3 length equals 13 residues. The V end lost 3 bases, the J end lost 9 bases, and 13 bases lay between the germline ends. As DNA, the CDR3 is TGTGCCAGCAGTTTTTTGTCCGTTCCCACGCAGTATTTT. It yields the protein CASSFLSVPTQYF.

This clonotype has more than one count but fewer than ten. J is TRBJ1-5 and V is TRBV20-1; D uncertain. CDR3 length equals 14 residues. V gave up 5 bases and J gave up 0 bases, with 11 bases separating them. Germline CDR1 DFQATT, CDR2 SNEGSKA (reference sequence). CDR3 region: CSARQAYSNQPQHF. CDR3 in DNA: TGCAGTGCTCGGCAGGCCTATAGCAATCAGCCCCAGCATTTT.

The chain uses TRBV2 and TRBJ2-2; 9 nucleotides match TRBD1. V shed 9 bases, J shed 7 bases, and the junction held 12 bases outside the gene matches. Germline V CDR1 and CDR2: SNHLY, FYNNEI. The CDR3 sequence is 15 residues long. CDR3 in DNA: TGTGCCAGTAATATGGACAGGGGAGGATTCGGGGAGCTGTTTTTT. The encoded protein is CASNMDRGGFGELFF.

This clonotype appeared a few times. The chain joins TRBV12-3 or TRBV12-4 to TRBJ1-2, with 8 positions matching TRBD1. V lost 6 bases, J lost 5 bases, and 8 bases stayed unmatched. The CDR3 loop spans 14 amino acids. CDR3 nucleotides: TGTGCCAGCAGCACTGGACAGGGACGATATGGCTACACCTTC. Translation: CASSTGQGRYGYTF.

The J gene is TRBJ2-1, the V gene TRBV6-2 or TRBV6-3; no clear D gene. The CDR3 runs to 13 residues. V gave up 0 bases and J gave up 6 bases, with 6 bases separating them. CDR1 and CDR2 (germline): MNHEY, SVGEGT. This CDR3 reads CASSYSGFNEQFF. Here the CDR3 DNA reads TGTGCCAGCAGTTACTCAGGGTTCAATGAGCAGTTCTTC.

The CDR3 reads CATLGGGVGEKLFF. In nucleotides, the CDR3 is TGTGCCACCCTAGGAGGGGGCGTTGGTGAAAAACTGTTTTTT. This sequence joins TRBV15 and TRBJ1-4; 7 bases line up with TRBD1. CDR3 length equals 14 residues. Per germline, CDR1 LNHNV and CDR2 YYDKDF (reference sequence). V trimming: 8 bases; J trimming: 7 bases; junction bases outside the gene matches: 10.

This clonotype turned up a few times. The gene calls are TRBV5-5 and TRBJ1-2, with D possibly being TRBD1 (5 bases). Germline V gene data show CDR1 as SGHKS and CDR2 as YYEKEE (reference sequence). V was trimmed by 4 bases and J by 0 bases, leaving 16 bases between them. CDR3 length: 16 residues. The CDR3 loop reads CASSGGPGRTNYGYTF. The DNA for the CDR3 is TGTGCCAGCAGCGGAGGACCGGGACGGACTAACTATGGCTACACCTTC.

This clonotype has more than one count but fewer than ten. The CDR3 loop is CASGLSLGQPTYEQYF. CDR3 DNA sequence: TGTGCTAGTGGTTTGTCTCTGGGACAGCCTACCTACGAGCAGTACTTC. The chain employs TRBV12-5 and TRBJ2-7, with 7 bases matching TRBD1. Losses at the gene ends were 2 bases for V and 2 bases for J; bases not matched to a gene: 9. The germline gives CDR1 LGHNT, CDR2 FRNRAP. The CDR3 length is 16 residues.

This sequence joins TRBV20-1 and TRBJ1-4; unclear D gene. Per the germline V gene, CDR1 is DFQATT and CDR2 is SNEGSKA (reference sequence). V was clipped by 5 bases and J by 7 bases, with 17 bases between them. The CDR3 contains 14 residues. CDR3 residues: CSAGARGMSEKLFF. For the CDR3, the DNA is TGCAGTGCTGGCGCCCGGGGAATGAGTGAAAAACTGTTTTTT.

V gene TRBV11-2 combines with J gene TRBJ2-1; TRBD2 matches at 11 bases. The trim removed 5 bases at V and 2 bases at J, leaving 5 bases unmatched. This CDR3 spans 16 amino acids. Germline values: CDR1 SGHAT, CDR2 FQNNGV. The chain's CDR3 is CASSPIAGGPYNEQFF. The CDR3 coding sequence is TGTGCCAGCAGCCCGATAGCGGGGGGGCCCTACAATGAGCAGTTCTTC.

The chain employs TRBV9 and TRBJ2-1, with 7 positions matching TRBD2. The CDR3 runs 14 residues. Germline values: CDR1 SGDLS, CDR2 YYNGEE. V lost 4 bases, J lost 5 bases, and 6 bases stayed unmatched. The CDR3 DNA reads TGTGCCAGCAGCCCCCGGGGGGAGCACAATGAGCAGTTCTTC. Its protein product is CASSPRGEHNEQFF.

This chain connects TRBV7-2 to TRBJ1-2; 11 bases fit TRBD1. The CDR3 runs 17 residues. J was trimmed by 3 bases and V by 5 bases; bases with no gene match: 11. Germline V gives CDR1 SGHTA, CDR2 FQGNSA. The CDR3, as DNA: TGTGCCAGCAGCCTGCGGACAGGGGGCGCTGGGGACTATGGCTACACCTTC. As protein: CASSLRTGGAGDYGYTF.

CDR3 region: CASSVAADPTDTQYF. DNA for the CDR3: TGTGCCAGCAGCGTAGCAGCGGATCCCACAGATACGCAGTATTTT. The chain recombines TRBV9 with TRBJ2-3; TRBD2 might be the D (5 bases). CDR1 is SGDLS and CDR2 is YYNGEE in the germline V gene. The CDR3 totals 15 residues. Trimming cost V 0 bases and J 2 bases, with 10 bases left between them.